These 21 T cell receptor beta chains share one sample of origin, sequenced in a study of PD-1 blockade in classical Hodgkin lymphoma. Every one of the patients relapsed after autologous stem cell transplantation (brentuximab vedotin exposure was variable). The repertoire was sequenced with immunoSEQ multiplex PCR; TCRdb's copy has only in-frame clones and lacks some. The table lists tens of thousands of clones, roughly 86% of them singletons. Material: peripheral blood mononuclear cells (PBMCs), obtained at baseline. Receptors were obtained from a human donor with classical Hodgkin lymphoma.

The chain carries TRBV9 and TRBJ2-5; D call uncertain. CDR1 is SGDLS, CDR2 YYNGEE, per germline. The germline V and J ends were trimmed by 0 bases and 2 bases, with 5 bases remaining between them. The CDR3 runs 13 residues. The CDR3 sequence is CASSVGLQETQYF. DNA of the CDR3: TGTGCCAGCAGCGTAGGGCTACAAGAGACCCAGTACTTC.

The genes are TRBV2 and TRBJ2-4; 9 bases fit TRBD1. Per germline, CDR1 SNHLY and CDR2 FYNNEI. This CDR3 is 17 amino acids long. After removal of 8 bases from V and 0 bases from J, the junction contained 11 bases not matched to a gene. The CDR3 here is CASLWTGEGLAKNIQYF. The CDR3 coding sequence is TGTGCCAGCCTATGGACAGGGGAGGGATTAGCCAAAAACATTCAGTACTTC.

The chain carries TRBV20-1 and TRBJ2-3; D ambiguous. Trimming removed 2 bases at V and 2 bases at J, with 2 bases between. Germline-derived CDR1 and CDR2 are DFQATT and SNEGSKA (reference sequence). The CDR3 is made up of 11 amino acids. The CDR3 DNA follows: TGCAGTGCTAGACTCACAGATACGCAGTATTTT. Amino acids: CSARLTDTQYF.

This sequence joins TRBV6-1 and TRBJ2-5; D unclear. Trimming took 7 bases from V and 5 from J, leaving 17 bases between them. This CDR3 comprises 14 residues. Germline V gene lookup returns CDR1 MNHNS and CDR2 SASEGT. The chain's CDR3 is CASTPILGLETQYF. CDR3 nucleotides: TGTGCCAGCACCCCCATTTTGGGGTTGGAGACCCAGTACTTC.

This rearrangement joins TRBV2 to TRBJ2-1; TRBD1 matches at 9 bases. Germline CDR1 and CDR2: SNHLY and FYNNEI. The CDR3 consists of 14 residues. J gave up 4 bases and V 6 bases, and 4 bases lay outside the gene matches. CDR3 protein: CASRQDRGYNEQFF. CDR3 DNA sequence: TGTGCCAGCAGACAGGACAGGGGTTACAATGAGCAGTTCTTC.

The chain joins TRBV9 to TRBJ1-2; D is unresolved. The germline V gene encodes CDR1 SGDLS and CDR2 YYNGEE. Trimming took off 4 bases at V and 4 bases at J, with 11 bases between the two ends. The CDR3 totals 13 residues. CDR3 coding DNA: TGTGCCAGCAGCCAGATAGGAAGCTATGGCTACACCTTC. Amino acid sequence: CASSQIGSYGYTF.

CDR3 loop: CASSQSRRIGRDSPLHF. Written as DNA, the CDR3 is TGCGCCAGCAGTCAATCTCGGAGGATCGGGAGGGATTCACCCCTCCACTTT. The V gene is TRBV23-1, the J gene TRBJ1-6; no definite D call. TRBV23-1 belongs to the ORF category, with a function that is uncertain. V lost 0 bases to trimming and J lost 8 bases, with 17 bases between them. The CDR3 consists of 17 residues.

The chain carries TRBV9 and TRBJ1-4; 7 positions match TRBD1. The CDR3 has 14 amino acids. Unmatched junction bases numbered 7, after V lost 4 bases and J lost 7 bases. CDR1 and CDR2 from the germline V gene are SGDLS and YYNGEE. CDR3 loop: CASSPPDRAEKLFF. In DNA form, the CDR3 reads TGTGCCAGCAGCCCCCCCGACAGGGCTGAAAAACTGTTTTTT.

The rearrangement uses TRBV5-1 and TRBJ2-7; the D gene is possibly TRBD1 (5 bases). The CDR3 loop spans 13 amino acids. V was pared by 2 bases and J by 3 bases, with 9 bases between. Germline V gene data show CDR1 as SGHRS and CDR2 as YFSETQ. CDR3 sequence reads: CASSFDSYYEQYF. The CDR3 region has the DNA TGCGCCAGCAGCTTCGACAGTTACTACGAGCAGTACTTC. Using reference TRBV5-1 and TRBJ2-7 for the parts outside the CDR3, the full variable domain is KAGVTQTPRYLIKTRGQQVTLSCSPISGHRSVSWYQQTPGQGLQFLFEYFSETQRNKGNFPGRFSGRQFSNSRSEMNVSTLELGDSALYLCASSFDSYYEQYFGPGTRLTVT.

The V and J genes are TRBV7-3 and TRBJ2-1, with D possibly matching TRBD2 (6 bases). The germline V gene has CDR1 SGHTA and CDR2 FQGTGA. V shed 2 bases and J shed 3 bases, with 11 bases lying between them. The CDR3 covers 15 residues. The CDR3 nucleotides are TGTGCCAGCAGCTTATCGGAGGGCCACTACAATGAGCAGTTCTTC. As protein: CASSLSEGHYNEQFF.

J is TRBJ2-1 and V is TRBV13; 8 bases map to TRBD2. Trimming cost V 0 bases and J 5 bases; bases outside gene matches: 9. CDR3 length: 17 residues. Germline V gene lookup returns CDR1 PRHDT and CDR2 FYEKMQ (reference sequence). The CDR3 here is CASSLGNRGGSHNEQFF. For the CDR3, the DNA is TGTGCCAGCAGCTTAGGCAATCGGGGGGGATCCCACAATGAGCAGTTCTTC.

The chain recombines TRBV7-9 with TRBJ1-1; D remains unclear. The ends were cut back, 2 bases at V and 6 bases at J, with 10 bases in the middle. Germline assignment: CDR1 SEHNR and CDR2 FQNEAQ (reference sequence). This CDR3 has 13 amino acids. The chain's CDR3 is CASSLMRSSEAFF. The CDR3 DNA reads as TGTGCCAGCAGCTTAATGAGGAGTTCTGAAGCTTTCTTT.

For the CDR3, the DNA is TGCGCCAGCAGTCAGGGGAGCAATGAGCAGTTCTTC. It specifies CASSQGSNEQFF. J is TRBJ2-1 and V is TRBV10-1; TRBD1 is a possible D gene (6 bases). CDR3 length: 12 amino acids. Per the germline V gene, CDR1 is WNHNN and CDR2 is SYGVQD (reference sequence). V was trimmed by 5 bases and J by 6 bases, leaving 8 bases between them.

This clone has only one observation. The rearrangement links TRBV27 to TRBJ1-2; 7 bases fit TRBD1. Germline V gene sequence: CDR1 MNHEY, CDR2 SMNVEV (reference sequence). The CDR3 has 13 amino acids. Unmatched junction bases numbered 6, after V lost 6 bases and J lost 5 bases. The CDR3 bases are TGTGCCAGCAGCCCAGGGGGGAGGTATGGCTACACCTTC. It codes for CASSPGGRYGYTF.

This clone was counted between two and nine times. The chain is built from TRBV5-6 and TRBJ1-1, with D possibly TRBD1 on 6 matching bases. Germline V CDR1 and CDR2: SGHDT, YYEEEE. The CDR3 has 16 amino acids. V lost 0 bases and J 4 bases, leaving 16 bases between the germline ends. CDR3 nucleotides: TGTGCCAGCAGCTTGGGGGGGGGCTCCCCGAGCACTGAAGCTTTCTTT. This translates into CASSLGGGSPSTEAFF. Full variable domain (remainder filled in from reference TRBV5-6 and TRBJ1-1): DAGVTQSPTHLIKTRGQQVTLRCSPKSGHDTVSWYQQALGQGPQFIFQYYEEEERQRGNFPDRFSGHQFPNYSSELNVNALLLGDSALYLCASSLGGGSPSTEAFFGQGTRLTVV.

This chain uses TRBV28 with TRBJ1-2, with a weak D call TRBD1 (5 bases). Germline V gene data show CDR1 as MDHEN and CDR2 as SYDVKM. CDR3 length: 15 amino acids. V lost 5 bases, J lost 3 bases, and 16 bases lay in between. The CDR3 here is CASSPPWGPDYGYTF. As DNA, the CDR3 is TGTGCCAGCAGTCCACCCTGGGGACCTGACTATGGCTACACCTTC.

J is TRBJ2-7 and V is TRBV21-1; the table's D call, TRBD2, was not checked against the DNA. TRBV21-1 is noted as a pseudogene. This CDR3 has 17 amino acids. The chain's CDR3 is CASSKRSSLADTYEQYF. The CDR3 DNA reads TGTGCCAGCAGCAAAAGGTCGTCACTAGCGGACACCTACGAGCAGTACTTC.

The chain combines TRBV5-5 with TRBJ2-7, with D perhaps matching TRBD2 (6 bases). This CDR3 has 16 amino acids. V lost 4 bases, J lost 0 bases, and 17 bases lay in between. CDR1 is SGHKS and CDR2 is YYEKEE in the germline V gene (reference sequence). The CDR3 sequence: CASSGQWRGGSYEQYF. The DNA of the CDR3 is TGTGCCAGCAGCGGTCAGTGGCGGGGTGGCTCCTACGAGCAGTACTTC.

V usage is TRBV7-9 and J usage is TRBJ2-7, with 11 bases that match TRBD2. The CDR3 has 15 residues. The trim removed 3 bases at V and 7 bases at J, leaving 8 bases unmatched. Looked up from germline, CDR1 is SEHNR and CDR2 is FQNEAQ (reference sequence). The CDR3 reads CASSFFSGGAREQYF. DNA of the CDR3: TGTGCCAGCAGCTTCTTTAGCGGGGGGGCGAGAGAGCAGTACTTC.

The V call is TRBV7-3, the J call TRBJ1-6; D ambiguous. The V gene lost 3 bases and the J gene lost 6 bases, with 9 bases spanning the gap. The CDR3 runs to 14 residues. The V gene's germline CDR1 is SGHTA and CDR2 FQGTGA. This CDR3 is CASSLEGLNSPLHF. CDR3 nucleotides: TGTGCCAGCAGCTTGGAGGGCCTTAATTCACCCCTCCACTTT.

This sequence joins TRBV6-5 and TRBJ1-6; D not resolved. The ends were cut back, 4 bases at V and 7 bases at J, with 8 bases in the middle. This CDR3 region has 13 residues. The germline V gene encodes CDR1 MNHEY and CDR2 SVGAGI. The CDR3: CASSLPGNSPLHF. CDR3 sequence (DNA): TGTGCCAGCAGTTTGCCCGGGAATTCACCCCTCCACTTT.